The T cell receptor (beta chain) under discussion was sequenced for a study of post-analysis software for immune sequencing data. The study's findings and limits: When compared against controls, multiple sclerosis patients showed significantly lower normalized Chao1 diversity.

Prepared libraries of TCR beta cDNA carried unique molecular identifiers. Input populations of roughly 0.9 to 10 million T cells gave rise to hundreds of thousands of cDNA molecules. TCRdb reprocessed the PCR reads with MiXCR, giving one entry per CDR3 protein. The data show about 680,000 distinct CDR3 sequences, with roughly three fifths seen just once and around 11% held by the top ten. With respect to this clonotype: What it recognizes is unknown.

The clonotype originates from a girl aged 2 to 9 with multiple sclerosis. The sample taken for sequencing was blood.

The CDR3 loop is CASSYSAFSQGYEQYF. DNA for the CDR3: TGTGCCAGCAGTTACTCCGCTTTTTCGCAGGGGTACGAGCAGTACTTC. The chain carries TRBV6-5 and TRBJ2-7, with D tentatively TRBD1 (6 bases). This CDR3 is built from 16 residues. From germline, CDR1 is MNHEY and CDR2 SVGAGI. The V and J ends lost 0 bases and 4 bases respectively, with 16 bases between them.